What follows describes a single TCR beta chain. The trim removed 7 bases at V and 2 bases at J, leaving 4 bases unmatched. Per germline, CDR1 SNHLY and CDR2 FYNNEI. The CDR3 loop spans 14 amino acids. The method was immunoSEQ multiplex PCR; TCRdb's version includes in-frame clones alone and lacks a portion of them. Of about 230,000 clones listed, roughly 84% were seen once; the top ten hold around 2%. This entry is derived from a study of blood T cell repertoires in COVID-19. Study in general: From the United States, Italy and Spain came samples of acute and convalescent COVID-19. T cells, B-cell-depleted T cells, or PBMCs provided the cDNA or gDNA that served as material.

The V call is TRBV2, the J call TRBJ2-2; 7 bases are a match to TRBD1. Sequenced input: peripheral blood. This sequence originates from a man aged 35 to 55 who had recovered from COVID-19. In nucleotides, the CDR3 is TGTGCCAGCAACAGACAGGGCAACACCGGGGAGCTGTTTTTT. Amino acids: CASNRQGNTGELFF.